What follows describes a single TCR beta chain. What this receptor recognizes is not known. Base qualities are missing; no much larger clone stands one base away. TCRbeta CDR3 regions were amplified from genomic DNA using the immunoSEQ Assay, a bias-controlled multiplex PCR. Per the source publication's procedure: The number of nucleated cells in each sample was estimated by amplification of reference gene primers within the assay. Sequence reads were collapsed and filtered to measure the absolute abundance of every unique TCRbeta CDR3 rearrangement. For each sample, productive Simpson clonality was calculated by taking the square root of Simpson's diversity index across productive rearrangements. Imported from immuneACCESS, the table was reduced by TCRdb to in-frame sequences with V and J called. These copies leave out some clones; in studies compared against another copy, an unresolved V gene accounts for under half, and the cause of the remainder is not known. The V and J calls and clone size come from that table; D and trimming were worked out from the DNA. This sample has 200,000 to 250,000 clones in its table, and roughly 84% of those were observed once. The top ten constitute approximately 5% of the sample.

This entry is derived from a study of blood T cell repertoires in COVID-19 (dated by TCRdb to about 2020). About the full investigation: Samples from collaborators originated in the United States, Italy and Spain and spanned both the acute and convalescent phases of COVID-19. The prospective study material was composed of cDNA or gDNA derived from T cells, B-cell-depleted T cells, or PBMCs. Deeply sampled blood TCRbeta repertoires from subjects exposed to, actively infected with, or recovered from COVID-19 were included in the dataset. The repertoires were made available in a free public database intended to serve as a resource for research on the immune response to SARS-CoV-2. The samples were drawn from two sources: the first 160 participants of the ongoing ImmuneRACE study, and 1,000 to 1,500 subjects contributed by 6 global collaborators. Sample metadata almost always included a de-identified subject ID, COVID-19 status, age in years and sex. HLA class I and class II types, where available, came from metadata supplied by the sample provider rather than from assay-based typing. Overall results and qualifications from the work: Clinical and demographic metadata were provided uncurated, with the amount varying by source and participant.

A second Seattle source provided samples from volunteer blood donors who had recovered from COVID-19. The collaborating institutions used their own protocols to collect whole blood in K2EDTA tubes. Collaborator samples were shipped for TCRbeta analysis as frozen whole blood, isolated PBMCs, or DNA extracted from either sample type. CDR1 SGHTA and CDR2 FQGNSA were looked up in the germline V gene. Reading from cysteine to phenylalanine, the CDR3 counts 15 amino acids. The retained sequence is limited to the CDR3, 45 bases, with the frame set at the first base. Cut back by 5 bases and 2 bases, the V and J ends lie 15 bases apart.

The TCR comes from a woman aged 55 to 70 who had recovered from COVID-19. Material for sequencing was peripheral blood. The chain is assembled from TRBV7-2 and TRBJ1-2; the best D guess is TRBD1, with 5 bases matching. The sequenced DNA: TGTGCCAGCAGCGTATTTTTGGACAAGAACTATGGCTACACCTTC. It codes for CASSVFLDKNYGYTF.